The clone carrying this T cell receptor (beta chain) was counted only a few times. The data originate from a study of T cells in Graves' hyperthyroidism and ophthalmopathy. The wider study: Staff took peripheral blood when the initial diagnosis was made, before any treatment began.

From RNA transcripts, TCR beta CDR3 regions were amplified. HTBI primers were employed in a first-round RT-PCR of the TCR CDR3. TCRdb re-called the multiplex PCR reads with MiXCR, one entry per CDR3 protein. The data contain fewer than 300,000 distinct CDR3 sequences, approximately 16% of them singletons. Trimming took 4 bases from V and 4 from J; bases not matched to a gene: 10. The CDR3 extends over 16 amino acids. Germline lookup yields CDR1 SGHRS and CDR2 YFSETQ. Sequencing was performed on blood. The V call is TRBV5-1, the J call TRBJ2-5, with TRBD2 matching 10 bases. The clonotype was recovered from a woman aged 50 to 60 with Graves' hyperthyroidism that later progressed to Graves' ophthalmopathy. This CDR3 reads CASSHPTSGIAETQYF. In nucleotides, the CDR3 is TGCGCCAGCAGCCACCCCACTAGCGGGATAGCAGAGACCCAGTACTTC.